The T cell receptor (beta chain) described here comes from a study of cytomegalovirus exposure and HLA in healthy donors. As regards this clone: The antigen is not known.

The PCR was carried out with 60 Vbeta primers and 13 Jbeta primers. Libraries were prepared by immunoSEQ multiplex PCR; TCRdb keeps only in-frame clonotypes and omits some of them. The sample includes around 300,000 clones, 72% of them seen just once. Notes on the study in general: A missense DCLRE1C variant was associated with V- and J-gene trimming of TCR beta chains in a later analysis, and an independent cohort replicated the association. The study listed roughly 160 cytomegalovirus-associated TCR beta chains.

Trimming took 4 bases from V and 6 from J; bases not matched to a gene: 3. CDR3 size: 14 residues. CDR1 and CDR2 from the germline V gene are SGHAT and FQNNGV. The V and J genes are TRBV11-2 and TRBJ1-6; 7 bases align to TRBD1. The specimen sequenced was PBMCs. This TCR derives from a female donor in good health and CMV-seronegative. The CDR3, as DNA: TGTGCCAGCAGCTCACAGGGGAGTAATTCACCCCTCCACTTT. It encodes CASSSQGSNSPLHF.